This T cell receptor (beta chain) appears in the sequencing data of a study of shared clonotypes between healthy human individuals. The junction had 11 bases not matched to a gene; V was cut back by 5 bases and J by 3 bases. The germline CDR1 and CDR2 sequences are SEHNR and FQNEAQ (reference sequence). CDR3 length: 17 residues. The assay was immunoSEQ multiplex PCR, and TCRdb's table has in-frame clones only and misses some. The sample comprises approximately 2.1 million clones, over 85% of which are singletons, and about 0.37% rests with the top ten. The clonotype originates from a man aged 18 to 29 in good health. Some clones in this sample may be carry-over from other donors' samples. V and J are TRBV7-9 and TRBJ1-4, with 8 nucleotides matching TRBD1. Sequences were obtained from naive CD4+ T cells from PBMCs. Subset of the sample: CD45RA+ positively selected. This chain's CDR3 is CASSRAGGFVANEKLFF. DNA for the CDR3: TGTGCCAGCAGCCGCGCAGGGGGCTTCGTGGCTAATGAAAAACTGTTTTTT.